The 32 T cell receptor beta chains below were found in one sample sequenced in a study of blood T cell repertoires in COVID-19 (dated by TCRdb to 2018 to 2021). The library was produced with the immunoSEQ multiplex PCR assay. The table was pulled from immuneACCESS by TCRdb, which kept in-frame rearrangements only. Such tables lose some clones; where checked, under half of the loss comes from unresolved V genes, and the rest has no known cause. This sample comprises around 100,000 clones, approximately 92% of them detected only once. The ten largest clones capture roughly 32% of the sample. The sequenced sample was peripheral blood. The source of these receptors is an elderly woman with acute or convalescent COVID-19.

The rearrangement links TRBV5-1 to TRBJ2-7; D is uncertain. The CDR3 length is 14 residues. Between the trimmed V and J ends, which lost 0 bases and 5 bases, there was a span of 12 bases. The germline CDR1 and CDR2 sequences are SGHRS and YFSETQ. The CDR3 sequence: CASSLGSPVDEQYF. CDR3 sequence (DNA): TGCGCCAGCAGCTTGGGTTCCCCGGTGGACGAGCAGTACTTC.

The chain links TRBV18 to TRBJ1-1; the D gene is possibly TRBD1 (6 bases). The CDR3 sequence is 13 residues long. The V and J ends lost 3 bases and 3 bases respectively, with 8 bases between them. Germline assignment: CDR1 KGHSH and CDR2 LQKENI. The CDR3 bases are TGTGCCAGCTCACCGTACAGGGACACTGAAGCTTTCTTT. Its translation is CASSPYRDTEAFF.

The chain uses TRBV11-2 and TRBJ1-1; no reliable D call. Germline V gives CDR1 SGHAT, CDR2 FQNNGV. Deletions cut 2 bases from V and 0 bases from J, with 7 bases between. This CDR3 is built from 14 residues. The CDR3 sequence: CASSLTVMNTEAFF. The CDR3 DNA reads TGTGCCAGCAGCTTAACAGTCATGAACACTGAAGCTTTCTTT.

This clone occurred once. V is TRBV19 and J is TRBJ2-7; TRBD1 aligns across 10 bases. Trimming removed 3 bases from V and 4 bases from J; junction bases left unmatched: 3. The V gene's germline CDR1 is LNHDA and CDR2 SQIVND (reference sequence). The CDR3 loop spans 14 amino acids. CDR3 bases: TGTGCCAGTAGTATCGGGGACAGGGGTTACGAGCAGTACTTC. This translates into CASSIGDRGYEQYF.

The chain combines TRBV6-6 with TRBJ1-3; D unresolved. Deletions cut 2 bases from V and 5 bases from J, with 4 bases between. This CDR3 has 12 amino acids. Per the germline V gene, CDR1 is MNHNY and CDR2 is SVGAGI (reference sequence). For the CDR3, the DNA is TGTGCCAGCAGTTACGAGAGAAACACCATATATTTT. This sequence encodes CASSYERNTIYF.

The J gene is TRBJ2-2, the V gene TRBV10-2; maybe TRBD1 (5 bases). The CDR3 consists of 13 residues. The germline V gene encodes CDR1 WSHSY and CDR2 SAAADI. The V end was cut by 6 bases, the J end by 5 bases, with 10 bases between. CDR3 bases: TGCGCCAGCAGCACAGGAACGACCGGGGAGCTGTTTTTT. Its translation is CASSTGTTGELFF.

The CDR3 sequence: CASSYGQTEKLFF. For the CDR3, the DNA is TGTGCCAGCAGTTATGGACAAACTGAAAAACTGTTTTTT. The genes are TRBV6-6 and TRBJ1-4; possibly TRBD1 for D (5 bases). This CDR3 contains 13 residues. Germline assignment: CDR1 MNHNY and CDR2 SVGAGI (reference sequence). Trimming removed 3 bases from V and 7 bases from J, with 9 bases in between.

V gene TRBV5-6 combines with J gene TRBJ1-2; TRBD1 agrees at 8 bases. CDR1 is SGHDT, CDR2 YYEEEE, per germline. The J segment lost 2 bases and the V segment lost 5 bases, leaving 5 bases of the junction unmatched. The CDR3 length is 14 residues. The CDR3, as DNA: TGTGCCAGCAGACAACAGGGGGTAAACTATGGCTACACCTTC. Translating gives CASRQQGVNYGYTF.

The chain recombines TRBV18 with TRBJ2-7, with TRBD1 matching over 7 bases. The CDR3 sequence is 14 residues long. The germline CDR1 and CDR2 sequences are KGHSH and LQKENI. The V and J ends lost 2 bases and 4 bases, in that order; junction bases with no gene match: 5. Written as DNA, the CDR3 is TGTGCCAGCTCACCATCGGGACAGACGTACGAGCAGTACTTC. It is translated as CASSPSGQTYEQYF.

The V and J genes are TRBV10-3 and TRBJ2-3; TRBD2 aligns across 7 bases. The germline V gene encodes CDR1 ENHRY and CDR2 SYGVKD. This CDR3 contains 14 residues. Germline trimming cut 5 bases from V and 3 bases from J; bases unmatched to any gene: 5. As DNA, the CDR3 is TGTGCCATCAGTCTAGCGGAGGGGACAGATACGCAGTATTTT. Encoded protein: CAISLAEGTDTQYF.

The CDR3 protein is CASSLGPQGEAFF. The CDR3 DNA follows: TGTGCCAGCAGCCTAGGTCCACAGGGTGAAGCTTTCTTT. The rearrangement links TRBV7-3 to TRBJ1-1, with a possible D match to TRBD1 (6 bases). V dropped 5 bases and J dropped 7 bases, with 14 bases sitting between them. This CDR3 spans 13 amino acids. Germline V lookup: CDR1 SGHTA, CDR2 FQGTGA.

The chain combines TRBV12-3 or TRBV12-4 with TRBJ2-5; D gene unclear. V dropped 8 bases and J dropped 4 bases, with 11 bases sitting between them. The CDR3 sequence is 12 residues long. CDR3: CASQVPGETQYF. As DNA, the CDR3 is TGTGCCAGCCAGGTACCCGGAGAGACCCAGTACTTC.

The genes are TRBV10-3 and TRBJ1-2; unclear D gene. This CDR3 has 13 residues. Trimming took 3 bases from V and 5 from J, leaving 10 bases between them. Germline CDR1 and CDR2: ENHRY and SYGVKD. CDR3 sequence: CAISEGPEYGYTF. DNA of the CDR3: TGTGCCATCAGTGAAGGTCCGGAGTATGGCTACACCTTC.

V gene TRBV28 combines with J gene TRBJ1-5, with D unclear. The ends were cut back, 6 bases at V and 7 bases at J, with 16 bases in the middle. Per germline, CDR1 MDHEN and CDR2 SYDVKM. The CDR3 is 14 residues long. As DNA, the CDR3 is TGTGCCAGCAGCCTTATGGTGGTGCGGCAGCCCCAGCATTTT. Protein product: CASSLMVVRQPQHF.

The chain employs TRBV11-2 and TRBJ2-5; possibly TRBD1 for D (6 bases). Trimming took 3 bases from V and 3 from J, leaving 8 bases between them. The CDR3 sequence is 13 residues long. In germline, CDR1 is SGHAT, CDR2 FQNNGV. CDR3 DNA sequence: TGTGCCAGCAGCTTGGGGGCGAAAGAGACCCAGTACTTC. Translated, it gives CASSLGAKETQYF. Full variable domain (rest looked up from reference TRBV11-2 and TRBJ2-5): EAGVAQSPRYKIIEKRQSVAFWCNPISGHATLYWYQQILGQGPKLLIQFQNNGVVDDSQLPKDRFSAERLKGVDSTLKIQPAKLEDSAVYLCASSLGAKETQYFGPGTRLLVL.

For the CDR3, the DNA is TGTGCCACCAGTGGGTGGGGGCAGGATGGCTACACCTTC. Its protein product is CATSGWGQDGYTF. The J gene is TRBJ1-2, the V gene TRBV24-1, with a weak D call TRBD1 (6 bases). Trimming pared 5 bases from V and 6 bases from J, leaving 12 bases between. The CDR3 runs to 13 residues. The V gene's germline CDR1 is KGHDR and CDR2 SFDVKD.

The rearrangement joins TRBV18 to TRBJ1-2; TRBD1 is a possible D gene (6 bases). Per the germline V gene, CDR1 is KGHSH and CDR2 is LQKENI. The germline V and J ends were trimmed by 2 bases and 5 bases, with 12 bases remaining between them. This CDR3 has 14 residues. The CDR3 reads CASSPGTGLYGYTF. In DNA, the CDR3 is TGTGCCAGCTCACCAGGCACAGGGCTTTATGGCTACACCTTC.

This clone was recorded once. The chain couples TRBV28 to TRBJ2-5; 11 bases are shared with TRBD1. Germline CDR1 reads MDHEN; CDR2 reads SYDVKM. This CDR3 is built from 15 residues. V was pared by 5 bases and J by 4 bases, with 6 bases of the junction left unmatched. CDR3 residues: CASSTGQGAPETQYF. Here the CDR3 DNA reads TGTGCCAGCAGTACTGGACAGGGGGCCCCAGAGACCCAGTACTTC.

As DNA, the CDR3 is TGCGCCAGCAGCCCCACAGGGGGTTATGGCTACACCTTC. Its protein product is CASSPTGGYGYTF. The rearrangement joins TRBV5-1 to TRBJ1-2; 8 bases are a match to TRBD1. The V gene's germline CDR1 is SGHRS and CDR2 YFSETQ. J gave up 5 bases and V 4 bases, and 4 bases lay outside the gene matches. This CDR3 has 13 amino acids.

The chain carries TRBV27 and TRBJ2-3; D is possibly TRBD2 (5 bases). The CDR3 is made up of 11 amino acids. The germline gives CDR1 MNHEY, CDR2 SMNVEV (reference sequence). Trimming took off 7 bases at V and 14 bases at J, with 16 bases between the two ends. The CDR3 protein is CASTNHLDLYF. The DNA for the CDR3 is TGTGCCAGCACCAACCACCTGGACTTGTATTTT.

V gene TRBV12-5 combines with J gene TRBJ2-5, with D possibly being TRBD2 (6 bases). Germline V lookup: CDR1 LGHNT, CDR2 FRNRAP. Trimming pared 2 bases from V and 7 bases from J, leaving 20 bases between. There are 16 residues in the CDR3. CDR3 region: CASGLTPGGMFGTQYF. In DNA form, the CDR3 reads TGTGCTAGTGGTTTGACCCCCGGCGGGATGTTTGGGACCCAGTACTTC.

The chain employs TRBV11-2 and TRBJ2-7; the D gene is possibly TRBD2 (5 bases). From germline, CDR1 is SGHAT and CDR2 FQNNGV. V lost 0 bases, J lost 0 bases, and 12 bases lay in between. The CDR3 runs to 16 residues. This CDR3 is CASSLEGWRSSYEQYF. In nucleotides, the CDR3 is TGTGCCAGCAGCTTAGAGGGATGGAGGAGCTCCTACGAGCAGTACTTC.

A single count supports this clone. This chain connects TRBV5-1 to TRBJ1-6, with 7 nucleotides matching TRBD1. The germline V gene encodes CDR1 SGHRS and CDR2 YFSETQ. CDR3 length equals 16 residues. Trimming at V came to 5 bases and at J to 5 bases, leaving 10 bases not matched to a gene. The DNA for the CDR3 is TGCGCCAGCAGTCAACAGGGGCTCATAAATAATTCACCCCTCCACTTT. It is translated as CASSQQGLINNSPLHF.

The rearrangement links TRBV10-3 to TRBJ1-2; possibly TRBD1 for D (5 bases). The germline CDR1 and CDR2 sequences are ENHRY and SYGVKD. This CDR3 is built from 13 residues. The V end lost 10 bases, the J end lost 2 bases, and 14 bases lay between the germline ends. The CDR3 nucleotides are TGTGCCACCCTACCTGGGGGGAACTATGGCTACACCTTC. Protein sequence: CATLPGGNYGYTF.

The chain has TRBV4-2 and TRBJ1-3; D remains unclear. The germline gives CDR1 LGHNA, CDR2 YNFKEQ. V was clipped by 0 bases and J by 3 bases, with 15 bases between them. The CDR3 covers 17 residues. In DNA, the CDR3 is TGTGCCAGCAGCCAAGACCCCTGGTCTAATGGTGGAAACACCATATATTTT. Translated, it gives CASSQDPWSNGGNTIYF.

CDR3 residues: CASTRDRLSPLHF. The CDR3 DNA sequence: TGTGCCAGCACCCGGGACAGACTTTCACCCCTCCACTTT. This sequence joins TRBV28 and TRBJ1-6; TRBD1 matches 7 bases. The V gene's germline CDR1 is MDHEN and CDR2 SYDVKM. The CDR3 covers 13 residues. The junction had 6 bases not matched to a gene; V was cut back by 7 bases and J by 9 bases.

V and J are TRBV28 and TRBJ1-6; 11 bases fit TRBD1. The CDR3 totals 21 residues. With V trimmed by 6 bases and J by 1 base, 17 bases remained unmatched. From germline, CDR1 is MDHEN and CDR2 SYDVKM. The CDR3 loop reads CASSLSKTGQGAGSYNSPLHF. The DNA of the CDR3 is TGTGCCAGCAGCCTTTCTAAGACCGGACAGGGGGCTGGGTCCTATAATTCACCCCTCCACTTT.

A remark on this clone: A junction boundary mismatches the germline segment, possibly from a read error. CDR3 protein: CATSDTAGPRSF. The CDR3 DNA reads as TGTGCCACCAGTGACACGGCCGGTCCTAGGTCCTTC. The rearrangement uses TRBV24-1 and TRBJ1-2; D unclear. Germline CDR1 is KGHDR and CDR2 is SFDVKD. There are 12 residues in the CDR3.

A single count supports this clone. The chain combines TRBV6-5 with TRBJ1-1; D is unresolved. Germline CDR1 and CDR2: MNHEY and SVGAGI. The CDR3 has 13 residues. The V gene lost 8 bases and the J gene lost 0 bases, with 10 bases spanning the gap. CDR3 coding DNA: TGTGCCAGCGTTCCCCCGTTGAACACTGAAGCTTTCTTT. Translating gives CASVPPLNTEAFF.

The chain couples TRBV2 to TRBJ1-4; 9 positions agree with TRBD1. V shed 6 bases, J shed 5 bases, and the junction held 4 bases outside the gene matches. This CDR3 contains 14 residues. Germline V gives CDR1 SNHLY, CDR2 FYNNEI. In DNA, the CDR3 is TGTGCCAGCAGAAGGACAGGGGAAAATGAAAAACTGTTTTTT. Protein: CASRRTGENEKLFF.

V is TRBV19 and J is TRBJ1-5; 7 bases agree with TRBD1. The CDR3 sequence is 15 residues long. From germline, CDR1 is LNHDA and CDR2 SQIVND (reference sequence). The trim removed 6 bases at V and 4 bases at J, leaving 9 bases unmatched. The CDR3 spells CASSLQGPLNQPQHF. The CDR3 DNA reads TGTGCCAGTAGCTTACAGGGGCCGTTGAATCAGCCCCAGCATTTT.

Here the CDR3 reads CASSSPPDSSYNEQFF. The CDR3 DNA reads TGTGCCAGCAGTTCGCCCCCCGACAGCTCCTACAATGAGCAGTTCTTC. V is TRBV27 and J is TRBJ2-1, with D maybe TRBD1 (5 bases). CDR1 and CDR2 from the germline V gene are MNHEY and SMNVEV (reference sequence). Between the trimmed V and J ends, which lost 4 bases and 0 bases, there was a span of 13 bases. CDR3 length: 16 amino acids.